This T cell receptor beta chain was identified during a study of cytomegalovirus exposure and HLA in healthy donors. Overall study context: The same platform as the roughly 670 first-cohort repertoires was used for the 120 or so validation repertoires, a later analysis reported. General study findings and limits: Most TCR sequences were rare, but some public TCRs occurred in many donors. That first-cohort TCR clusters tended to co-occur in the 120 or so validation repertoires was found in a later analysis.

The repertoire was sequenced with immunoSEQ multiplex PCR; TCRdb's copy has only in-frame clones and lacks some. The sample consists of some 70,000 clones, about 89% of them appearing once. Note on this clone: Its antigen remains unknown.

The CDR3 length is 13 residues. Germline V gene data show CDR1 as LNHDA and CDR2 as SQIVND (reference sequence). The ends were cut back, 3 bases at V and 8 bases at J, with 13 bases in the middle. The sequenced material came from PBMCs. The TCR originated in a woman under 30 in good health and CMV-seronegative. The chain couples TRBV19 to TRBJ1-1, with D unclear. CDR3 nucleotide sequence: TGTGCCAGTAGTATCCGAGGAGAGGGCGAAGCTTTCTTT. Translation: CASSIRGEGEAFF.